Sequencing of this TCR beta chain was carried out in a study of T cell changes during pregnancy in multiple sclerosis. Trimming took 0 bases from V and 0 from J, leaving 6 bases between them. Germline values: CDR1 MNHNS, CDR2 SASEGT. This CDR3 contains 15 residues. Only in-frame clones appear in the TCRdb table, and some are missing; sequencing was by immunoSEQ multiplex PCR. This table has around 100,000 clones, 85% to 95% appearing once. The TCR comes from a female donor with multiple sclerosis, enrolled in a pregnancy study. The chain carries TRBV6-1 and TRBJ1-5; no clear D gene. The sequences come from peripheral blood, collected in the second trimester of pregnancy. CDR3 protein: CASSEARDSNQPQHF. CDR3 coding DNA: TGTGCCAGCAGTGAAGCGCGAGATAGCAATCAGCCCCAGCATTTT.